This entry features one T cell receptor beta chain sequence. Original methodology: Amplifying reference gene primers gave estimates of nucleated cell counts. Repertoires were generated with immunoSEQ multiplex PCR, while TCRdb's copy carries only in-frame clones and drops some. Clone size and the V and J calls come from that table; the DNA yielded D and trimming. This repertoire shows some 42,000 clones, around 73% found once; its top ten account for approximately 30%. The data derive from a study of blood T cell repertoires in COVID-19. Study summary: The origin of the acute and convalescent COVID-19 samples was the United States, Italy and Spain.

The CDR3 is 14 amino acids. J gave up 0 bases and V 4 bases, and 2 bases lay outside the gene matches. Germline V gives CDR1 LNHNV, CDR2 YYDKDF (reference sequence). This rearrangement joins TRBV15 to TRBJ2-5; 7 bases match TRBD1. This receptor was obtained from a woman in her 70s with acute or convalescent COVID-19. The sequenced sample was peripheral blood. CDR3 protein: CATSTGTDQETQYF. The CDR3, as DNA: TGTGCCACCAGCACCGGGACAGACCAAGAGACCCAGTACTTC.